The T cell receptor (beta chain) under discussion was sequenced for a study of blood T cell repertoires in COVID-19. Looking at the study overall: Sample material is recorded as cDNA or gDNA derived from T cells, B-cell-depleted T cells, or PBMCs.

V shed 4 bases and J 2 bases; nucleotides not matched to a gene: 6. The length of the CDR3 is 15 residues. The germline CDR1 and CDR2 sequences are LGHDT and YNNKEL (reference sequence). Sequencing was performed with immunoSEQ multiplex PCR; in TCRdb, only in-frame clones are kept and a portion is missing. The table has some 160,000 clones, about 85% seen once. Participant-given clinical history determined each cohort assignment. Recovered Cohort 3 donors showed two negative PCRs, clearance, or symptom resolution. This clone occurred once. Material: PBMCs or T cells enriched from blood (not recorded which). The source is a middle-aged woman who had recovered from COVID-19. V gene TRBV3-1 (or the pseudogene TRBV3-2) combines with J gene TRBJ2-5; TRBD1 aligns across 8 bases. The CDR3 DNA reads TGTGCCAGCAGCCTAGGGACAGGAAAACAAGAGACCCAGTACTTC. Translated: CASSLGTGKQETQYF.